This paragraph reports one T cell receptor (beta chain). It has no known antigen specificity. The record has no base qualities; no much larger clone is one base away. This sample is drawn from a study of blood T cell repertoires in COVID-19 (dated by TCRdb to about 2020). General notes on the study: Samples from collaborators originated in the United States, Italy and Spain and spanned both the acute and convalescent phases of COVID-19. The dataset comprised deeply sampled blood TCRbeta repertoires from subjects exposed to, actively infected with, or recovered from COVID-19. Samples were obtained from the ongoing ImmuneRACE study (first 160 participants) and from 1,254 subjects provided by 6 global collaborators. Nearly every sample came with metadata listing a de-identified subject ID, COVID-19 status, age in years and sex. A freely available public database, intended as a resource for researchers studying the immune response to SARS-CoV-2, is where the repertoires were released. Where available, HLA class I and class II types were taken from metadata supplied by the sample provider and were not determined by assay-based typing. The prospective study material was composed of cDNA or gDNA derived from T cells, B-cell-depleted T cells, or PBMCs.

Enrolling through a virtual design, the prospective study's participants ranged in age from about 18 to 89 years and lived across some 23 United States geographic areas. Cohort assignment in the prospective study relied on participant-reported clinical history from a screening survey and a study questionnaire. In the prospective study, mobile phlebotomists collected whole blood, serum and a nasopharyngeal or oropharyngeal swab from each participant. Over a roughly 2-month period, participants in the prospective study had the option of providing additional blood draws and questionnaires. Before DNA extraction, blood samples from the prospective study were shipped at room temperature or frozen. TCRbeta CDR3 regions were amplified from genomic DNA by means of the immunoSEQ Assay, a bias-controlled multiplex PCR. As for how the authors treated the data: The number of nucleated cells in each sample was estimated from the amplification of reference gene primers within the assay. Sequence reads were collapsed and filtered to measure the absolute abundance of every unique TCRbeta CDR3 rearrangement. For each sample, productive Simpson clonality was calculated by taking the square root of Simpson's diversity index across productive rearrangements. Entries here come from immuneACCESS through TCRdb and include only in-frame sequences with V and J called. Some clones fail to appear in such tables; in the studies checked, an unresolved V gene covers under half of the shortfall, and the cause of the remainder is unknown. The D gene and trimming were derived from the DNA, and the V and J assignments and clone size from that table. The sample table holds some 290,000 clones, of which roughly 91% were seen once. Of the sample, roughly 2% falls within the top ten clones.

The paper as a whole reports these results and caveats: The amount of clinical and demographic metadata varied by source and participant and was provided uncurated.

The germline V gene gives CDR1 as KGHDR and CDR2 as SFDVKD. For this chain, trimming is 4 bases at the V end and 0 bases at the J end, and the number of junction bases without a gene match is 4. The CDR3 runs 16 residues from the cysteine to the phenylalanine. Left in the record is the CDR3 DNA by itself, 48 bases read in frame from the first base. The clonotype originates from a woman aged 35 to 49 with acute COVID-19. Input material: PBMCs or T cells enriched from blood (not recorded which). The V gene is TRBV24-1 and the J gene is TRBJ2-3; 9 bases in between match TRBD1. DNA sequence: TGTGCCACCAGTGACACCGGGACAGGGAGCACAGATACGCAGTATTTT. Its protein reads: CATSDTGTGSTDTQYF.